One TCR beta chain is described in this entry. The antigen it recognizes is unknown. Base qualities were left out, and no much larger clone turns up one base away. The sample is drawn from a study of healthy donors' naive CD4 and CD8 T cells (dated by TCRdb to the mid-2010s). About the investigation overall: Donors were selected to cover three age groups (20-25, 40-50 and 60-70 years, several each), with a mean age of roughly 43, and half of the donors were female. Donors were HLA-typed by sequencing at HLA-A, -B, -C, -DRB1, -DQB1 and -DPB1 using the SBTexcellerator protocol, an ABI3130xl analyzer and SBTengine software. The TCR alpha libraries followed the same workflow as the beta chain, except for a newly designed primer set that covered all functional IMGT alpha gene variants. To examine how TCR variation is linked to lineage commitment, the study sequenced rearranged TCR alpha and beta chains from naive CD4+ and CD8+ T cells. Peripheral blood mononuclear cells were obtained from 15 to 20 unrelated, healthy individuals.

The paper as a whole reports these results and caveats: Because alpha and beta chains were sequenced in bulk and could not be paired, combined chain effects were not evaluated. Most V and J gene segments were reportedly biased between naive CD4+ and CD8+ cells, consistently across donors and independent of HLA genotype. Around 13% of the variance in CD4/CD8 propensity appeared to be explained jointly by V genes, J genes and CDR3 charge, in a largely additive manner. Possible repertoire bias from homeostatic proliferation of naive T cells was not directly addressed. In both chains, CD4+ lineage was associated with a positively charged CDR3, and CD8+ lineage was associated with a negatively charged CDR3.

The data were produced on a 454 GS FLX Titanium. A previously published linear amplification protocol was used to construct TCR libraries from about 0.45 ug of total RNA. The sequencing itself ran on the Roche/454 Genome Sequencer using Titanium chemistry. The study's processing was this. 78,498 rearranged TCR alpha transcripts were sequenced from a few of the healthy donors. Duplicate transcripts were removed, and unique TCR clonotypes were defined by the CDR3 junction according to IMGT nomenclature. Using logistic regression in R 2.13.0, the researchers modeled CD4 versus CD8 status as a function of V and J genes, with an adjustment for donor effects and a Bonferroni correction for multiple testing. TCRdb handled the public reads itself, with Q25 trimming in fastp and clone calling in MiXCR, and kept productive beta chains. CDR3 protein duplicates are merged, each entry listing the most common genes and DNA. The authors' filters were not applied to this entry. A total of some 190,000 distinct CDR3 sequences appear in this sample, over 60% of them only once. The ten largest clonotypes hold around 2% of the sample.

Cells with a CD4+CD8-CD45RO-CD45RA+ profile were isolated by FACS and defined as naive CD4+ T cells, and those with a CD8+CD4-CD45RA+CD27bright profile were defined as naive CD8+ T cells. Sorting used antibodies against CD4 (RPA-T4), CD8 (SK1), CD27 (O323), CD45RA (HI100) and CD45RO (UCHL1). CDR1 and CDR2 (LNHDA, SQIVND) derive from the germline V gene (reference sequence). From its cysteine to its phenylalanine, the CDR3 spans 15 amino acids. Just CDR3 DNA is preserved here, 45 bases in frame from base 1. V is cut back by 4 bases and J by 6 bases, with 11 bases in the junction unmatched. The sequence joins TRBV19 to TRBJ1-1; 7 bases in the junction line up with TRBD1. The sequencing input was naive CD4+ and CD8+ T cells sorted from blood, pooled from several donors. Sample cell subset or site, as interpreted from the label and publication: FACS-sorted naive CD4+ (CD45RO-CD45RA+) and naive CD8+ (CD45RA+CD27bright) T cells. The TCR sequence derives from a pool of human donors in good health; the sample pools cells from several healthy donors. The nucleotide sequence reads as follows: TGTGCCAGTAGTAAGACCTGGGACAGAGCCTCTGAAGCTTTCTTT. This codes for CASSKTWDRASEAFF.